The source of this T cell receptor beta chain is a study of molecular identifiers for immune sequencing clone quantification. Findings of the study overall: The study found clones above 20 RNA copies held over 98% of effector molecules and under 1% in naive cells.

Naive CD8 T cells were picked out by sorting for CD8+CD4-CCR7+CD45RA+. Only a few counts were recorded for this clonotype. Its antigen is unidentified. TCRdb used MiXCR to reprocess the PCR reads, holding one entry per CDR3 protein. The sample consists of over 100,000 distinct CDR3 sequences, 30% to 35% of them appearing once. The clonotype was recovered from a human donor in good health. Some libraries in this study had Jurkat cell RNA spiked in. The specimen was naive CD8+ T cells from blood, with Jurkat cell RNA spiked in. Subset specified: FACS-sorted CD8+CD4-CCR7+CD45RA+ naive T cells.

CDR3 DNA sequence: TGCAGCGTAGACACCGGGACAGGGGGTAAAGAGACCCAGTACTTC. This codes for CSVDTGTGGKETQYF. This chain connects TRBV29-1 to TRBJ2-5, with 11 bases identical to TRBD1. J was trimmed by 3 bases and V by 6 bases; bases with no gene match: 9. The CDR3 runs to 15 residues. Per the germline V gene, CDR1 is SQVTM and CDR2 is ANQGSEA.